Given below is one TCR beta chain in context. The method was immunoSEQ multiplex PCR; TCRdb's version includes in-frame clones alone and lacks a portion of them. The sample holds about 180,000 clones, roughly 89% seen once. This specimen belongs to a study of control samples from healthy donors and cancer patients. The CDR3 totals 13 residues. Trimming pared 5 bases from V and 5 bases from J, leaving 13 bases between. Looked up from germline, CDR1 is SEHNR and CDR2 is FQNEAQ (reference sequence). The chain uses TRBV7-9 and TRBJ2-7, with D tentatively TRBD1 (6 bases). Sample: blood. The TCR was taken from a woman between 50 and 59 years old in good health. CDR3 amino acids: CASSGGQLDEQYF. The CDR3 DNA reads TGTGCCAGCAGCGGGGGACAACTCGACGAGCAGTACTTC. Filled out from reference TRBV7-9 and TRBJ2-7, the complete variable domain reads DTGVSQNPRHKITKRGQNVTFRCDPISEHNRLYWYRQTLGQGPEFLTYFQNEAQLEKSRLLSDRFSAERPKGSFSTLEIQRTEQGDSAMYLCASSGGQLDEQYFGPGTRLTVT.